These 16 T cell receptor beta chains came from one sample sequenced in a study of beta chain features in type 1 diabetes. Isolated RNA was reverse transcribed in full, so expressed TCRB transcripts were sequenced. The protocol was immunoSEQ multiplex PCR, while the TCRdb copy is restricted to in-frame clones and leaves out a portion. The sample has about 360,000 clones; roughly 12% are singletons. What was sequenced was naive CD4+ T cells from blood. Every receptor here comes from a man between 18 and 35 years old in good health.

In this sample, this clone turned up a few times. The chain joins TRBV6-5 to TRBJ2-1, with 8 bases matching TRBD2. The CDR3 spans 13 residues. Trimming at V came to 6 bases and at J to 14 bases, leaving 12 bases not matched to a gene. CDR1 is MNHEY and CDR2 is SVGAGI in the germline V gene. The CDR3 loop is CASRPPAGRGKFF. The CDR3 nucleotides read TGTGCCAGCAGACCCCCGGCCGGGAGGGGGAAGTTCTTC.

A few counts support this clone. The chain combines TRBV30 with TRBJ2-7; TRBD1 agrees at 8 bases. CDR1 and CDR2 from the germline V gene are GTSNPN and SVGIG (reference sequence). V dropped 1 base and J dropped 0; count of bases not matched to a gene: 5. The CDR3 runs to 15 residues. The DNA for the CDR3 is TGTGCCTGGAGTGGACAGGGGAAGAGCTCCTACGAGCAGTACTTC. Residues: CAWSGQGKSSYEQYF.

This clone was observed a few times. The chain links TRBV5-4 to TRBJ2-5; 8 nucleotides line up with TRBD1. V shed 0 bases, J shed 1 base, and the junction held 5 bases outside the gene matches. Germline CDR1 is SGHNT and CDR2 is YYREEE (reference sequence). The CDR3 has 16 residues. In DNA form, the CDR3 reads TGTGCCAGCAGCTTGGGGACAGGGTCGTTCCAAGAGACCCAGTACTTC. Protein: CASSLGTGSFQETQYF. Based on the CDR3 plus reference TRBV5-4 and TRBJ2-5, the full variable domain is ETGVTQSPTHLIKTRGQQVTLRCSSQSGHNTVSWYQQALGQGPQFIFQYYREEENGRGNFPPRFSGLQFPNYSSELNVNALELDDSALYLCASSLGTGSFQETQYFGPGTRLLVL.

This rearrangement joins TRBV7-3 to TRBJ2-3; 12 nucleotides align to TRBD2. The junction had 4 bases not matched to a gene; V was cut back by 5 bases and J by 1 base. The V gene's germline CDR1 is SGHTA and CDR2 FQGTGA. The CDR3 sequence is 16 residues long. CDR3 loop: CASSKTSGSGTDTQYF. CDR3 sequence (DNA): TGTGCCAGCAGCAAGACTAGCGGGAGTGGCACAGATACGCAGTATTTT.

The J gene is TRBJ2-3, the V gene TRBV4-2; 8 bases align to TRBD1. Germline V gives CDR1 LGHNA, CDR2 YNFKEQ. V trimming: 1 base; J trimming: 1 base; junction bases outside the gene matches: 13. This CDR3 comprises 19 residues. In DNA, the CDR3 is TGTGCCAGCAGCCAAGGGCCCAACCCCGGACAGGGTGGCACAGATACGCAGTATTTT. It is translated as CASSQGPNPGQGGTDTQYF.

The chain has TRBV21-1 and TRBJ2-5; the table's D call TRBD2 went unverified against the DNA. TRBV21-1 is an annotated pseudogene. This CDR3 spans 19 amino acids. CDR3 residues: CASSKVLLNGGGAGETQYF. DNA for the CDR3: TGTGCCAGCAGCAAGGTCCTCCTAAATGGCGGGGGGGCGGGAGAGACCCAGTACTTC.

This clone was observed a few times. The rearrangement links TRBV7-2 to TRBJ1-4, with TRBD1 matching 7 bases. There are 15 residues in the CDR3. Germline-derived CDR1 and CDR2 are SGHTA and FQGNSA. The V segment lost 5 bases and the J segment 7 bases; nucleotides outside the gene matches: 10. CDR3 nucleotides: TGTGCCAGCAGCCCCCACAGGGGACCGGGTGAAAAACTGTTTTTT. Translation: CASSPHRGPGEKLFF. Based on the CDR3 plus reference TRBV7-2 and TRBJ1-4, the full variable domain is GAGVSQSPSNKVTEKGKDVELRCDPISGHTALYWYRQSLGQGLEFLIYFQGNSAPDKSGLPSDRFSAERTGGSVSTLTIQRTQQEDSAVYLCASSPHRGPGEKLFFGSGTQLSVL.

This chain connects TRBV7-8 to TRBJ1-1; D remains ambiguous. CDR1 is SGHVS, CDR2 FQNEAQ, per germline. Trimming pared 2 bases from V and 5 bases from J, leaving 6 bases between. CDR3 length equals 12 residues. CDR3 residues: CASSLMATEAFF. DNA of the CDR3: TGTGCCAGCAGCTTAATGGCTACTGAAGCTTTCTTT.

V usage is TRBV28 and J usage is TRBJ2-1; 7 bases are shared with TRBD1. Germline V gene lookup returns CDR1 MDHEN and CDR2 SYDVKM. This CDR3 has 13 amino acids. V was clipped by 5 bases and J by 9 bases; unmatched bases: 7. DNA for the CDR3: TGTGCCAGCAGTAGGGACAGTAGAAGTGAGCAGTTCTTC. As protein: CASSRDSRSEQFF.

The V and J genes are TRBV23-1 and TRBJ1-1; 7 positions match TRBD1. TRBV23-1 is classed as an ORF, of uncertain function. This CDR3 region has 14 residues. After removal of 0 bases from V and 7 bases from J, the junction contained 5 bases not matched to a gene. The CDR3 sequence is CASSQSGGFVEAFF. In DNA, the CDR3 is TGCGCCAGCAGTCAATCAGGGGGCTTTGTTGAAGCTTTCTTT.

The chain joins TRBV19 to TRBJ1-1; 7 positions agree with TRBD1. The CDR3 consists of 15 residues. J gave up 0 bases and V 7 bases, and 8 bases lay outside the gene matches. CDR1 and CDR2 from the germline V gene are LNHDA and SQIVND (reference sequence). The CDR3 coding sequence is TGTGCCAGTACCTTCGTGGACAGGTTGAACACTGAAGCTTTCTTT. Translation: CASTFVDRLNTEAFF. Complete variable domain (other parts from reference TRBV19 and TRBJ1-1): DGGITQSPKYLFRKEGQNVTLSCEQNLNHDAMYWYRQDPGQGLRLIYYSQIVNDFQKGDIAEGYSVSREKKESFPLTVTSAQKNPTAFYLCASTFVDRLNTEAFFGQGTRLTVV.

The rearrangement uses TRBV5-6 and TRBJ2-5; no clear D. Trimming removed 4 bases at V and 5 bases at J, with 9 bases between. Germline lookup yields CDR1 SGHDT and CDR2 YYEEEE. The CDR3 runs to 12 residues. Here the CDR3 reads CASSIFRETQYF. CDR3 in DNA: TGTGCCAGCAGCATCTTTCGTGAGACCCAGTACTTC.

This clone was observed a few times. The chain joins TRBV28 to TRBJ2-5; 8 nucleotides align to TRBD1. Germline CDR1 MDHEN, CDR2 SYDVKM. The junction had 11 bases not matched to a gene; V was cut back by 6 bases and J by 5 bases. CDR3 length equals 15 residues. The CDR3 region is CASRLGQGAMETQYF. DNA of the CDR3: TGTGCCAGCAGGCTAGGACAGGGAGCGATGGAGACCCAGTACTTC.

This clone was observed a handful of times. The CDR3 coding sequence is TGCGCCAGCAGCTCCCAAACAGGGCCCCACACCTTC. Its translation is CASSSQTGPHTF. The rearrangement joins TRBV5-1 to TRBJ1-2; D is perhaps TRBD1 (6 bases). Germline CDR1 reads SGHRS; CDR2 reads YFSETQ. The CDR3 runs 12 residues. Trimming pared 3 bases from V and 12 bases from J, leaving 15 bases between.

CDR3 in amino acids: CASSSRQGGAETQYF. CDR3 nucleotide sequence: TGTGCCAGCAGTTCCAGACAGGGCGGCGCAGAGACCCAGTACTTC. The chain carries TRBV6-5 and TRBJ2-5; 7 nucleotides match TRBD1. CDR1 MNHEY and CDR2 SVGAGI come from the germline V gene. Losses at the gene ends were 4 bases for V and 4 bases for J; bases not matched to a gene: 9. CDR3 length: 15 amino acids.

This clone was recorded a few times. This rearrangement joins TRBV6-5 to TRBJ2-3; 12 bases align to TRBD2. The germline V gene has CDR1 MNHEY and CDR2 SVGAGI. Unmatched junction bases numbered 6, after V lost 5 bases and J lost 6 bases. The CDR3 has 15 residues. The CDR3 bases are TGTGCCAGCAGTCCCCGACTAGCGGGGGACGATACGCAGTATTTT. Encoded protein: CASSPRLAGDDTQYF.